This TCR beta chain was retrieved from a study of OX40 agonist ivuxolimab in advanced cancers. Whole-study results and caveats: Low normalized T-cell clonal expansion was also seen in some nonresponders. With doses of 0.1-3.0 mg/kg, partial responders showed among the lowest clonal expansion.

Clones were sequenced by immunoSEQ multiplex PCR, and TCRdb holds only the in-frame ones, with some missing. The table has about 33,000 clones, approximately 89% seen once. CDR3 length equals 15 residues. V was clipped by 1 base and J by 7 bases; unmatched bases: 6. Germline assignment: CDR1 LNHDA and CDR2 SQIVND (reference sequence). Note on this clone: Its specificity is not known.

The TCR comes from an adult with an advanced solid tumor such as melanoma, head and neck, liver or kidney cancer. The chain employs TRBV19 and TRBJ2-3; TRBD1 matches at 9 bases. The sample consisted of CD4+ or CD8+ T cells sorted from blood, taken in a trial of the OX40 agonist ivuxolimab. This CDR3 reads CASSIGTGVQNTQYF. CDR3 sequence (DNA): TGTGCCAGTAGTATAGGGACAGGGGTACAAAATACGCAGTATTTT.